This section outlines one TCR beta chain sequence together with its context. Produced via immunoSEQ multiplex PCR; TCRdb's table is partial and in-frame only. The sample has fewer than 70,000 clones, about 96% seen once; the top ten hold approximately 1%. The source of the sample is a study of cytomegalovirus exposure and HLA in healthy donors. The CDR3 extends over 17 amino acids. The germline V and J ends were trimmed by 1 base and 2 bases, with 15 bases remaining between them. Per the germline V gene, CDR1 is MGHRA and CDR2 is YSYEKL. Input material: PBMCs. The V call is TRBV4-1, the J call TRBJ2-4; D may be TRBD1 (5 bases). This sequence was found in a man younger than 35 in good health and CMV-seronegative. This chain's CDR3 is CASSQVHQGRSKNIQYF. Written as DNA, the CDR3 is TGCGCCAGCAGCCAAGTCCACCAGGGAAGGTCCAAAAACATTCAGTACTTC.